This is a list of T cell receptor beta chains from one sample in a study of regulatory T cells in long-lasting Graves disease. A single record per CDR3 protein comes from TCRdb applying MiXCR to the multiplex PCR reads. The sample holds under 500,000 distinct CDR3 sequences, less than 25% seen once. The starting material was peripheral blood mononuclear cells (PBMCs), obtained when the disease was refractory, from a patient treated with antithyroid drugs. The receptor source for this set is a female donor with Graves disease. Each CDR3 is given without its conserved first and last residue.

J | V | CDR3
TRBJ1-3 | TRBV12-3/TRBV12-4 | ASRGNGNTIY
TRBJ2-5 | TRBV12-3/TRBV12-4 | ASRIQLKETQY
TRBJ2-5 | TRBV6-2/TRBV6-3 | ASSYPGTSGRAQETQY
TRBJ2-2 | TRBV19 | ASSIWAGVDTGELF
TRBJ2-7 | TRBV6-2/TRBV6-3 | ASSYSLALSAYEQY
TRBJ2-2 | TRBV12-5 | ASGFWQGGTGELF
TRBJ1-6 | TRBV30 | AGRTVIGSPLH
TRBJ2-3 | TRBV30 | AWSGGQGIDTQY
TRBJ2-2 | TRBV5-1 | ASSLAWDPLRDTGELF
TRBJ2-2 | TRBV18 | ASSRVLQANTGELF
TRBJ1-2 | TRBV10-3 | AINPDRVRYGYT
TRBJ2-7 | TRBV11-2 | ASSSSVSGYEQY
TRBJ2-6 | TRBV6-1 | ASSPLQASGSGANVLT
TRBJ2-7 | TRBV7-2 | ASSGRDKIYEQY
TRBJ1-2 | TRBV28 | ASSRNLGGYT
TRBJ1-6 | TRBV7-9 | ASSSTGGNSPLH
- | TRBV12-3/TRBV12-4 | ASSFSSGTSNEQF
TRBJ1-2 | TRBV18 | ASSPDRGVNGYT
TRBJ2-7 | TRBV5-5 | ASSEAGAGEQY
TRBJ1-1 | TRBV4-3 | ASSQDQPGDTEAF
TRBJ1-5 | TRBV6-2/TRBV6-3 | ASSSPQH
TRBJ2-2 | TRBV27 | ASSLWTGGVRTGELF
TRBJ2-5 | TRBV20-1 | SASVGTGEETQY
TRBJ1-1 | TRBV7-2 | ASSLGEGGENTEAF
TRBJ2-2 | TRBV12-3/TRBV12-4 | ASTWTSGLNGGLF